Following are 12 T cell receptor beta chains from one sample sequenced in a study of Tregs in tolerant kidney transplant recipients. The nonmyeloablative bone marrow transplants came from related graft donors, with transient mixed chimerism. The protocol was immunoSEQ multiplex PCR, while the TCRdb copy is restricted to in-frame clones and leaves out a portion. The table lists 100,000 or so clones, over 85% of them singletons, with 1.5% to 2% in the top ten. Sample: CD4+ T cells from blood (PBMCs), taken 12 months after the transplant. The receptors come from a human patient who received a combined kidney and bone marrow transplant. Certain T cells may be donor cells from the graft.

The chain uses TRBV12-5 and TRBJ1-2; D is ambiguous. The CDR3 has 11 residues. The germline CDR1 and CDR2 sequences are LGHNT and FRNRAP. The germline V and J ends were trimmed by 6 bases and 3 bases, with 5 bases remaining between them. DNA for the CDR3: TGTGCTAGTGGAACTTACTATGGCTACACCTTC. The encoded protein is CASGTYYGYTF. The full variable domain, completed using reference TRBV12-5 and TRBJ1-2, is DARVTQTPRHKVTEMGQEVTMRCQPILGHNTVFWYRQTMMQGLELLAYFRNRAPLDDSGMPKDRFSAEMPDATLATLKIQPSEPRDSAVYFCASGTYYGYTFGSGTRLTVV.

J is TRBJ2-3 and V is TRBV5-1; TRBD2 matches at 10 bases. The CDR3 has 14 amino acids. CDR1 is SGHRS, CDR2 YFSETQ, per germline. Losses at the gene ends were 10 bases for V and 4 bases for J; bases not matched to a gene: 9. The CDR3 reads CAGRLAGASDTQYF. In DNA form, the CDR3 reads TGCGCCGGTCGGCTAGCGGGAGCCTCAGATACGCAGTATTTT.

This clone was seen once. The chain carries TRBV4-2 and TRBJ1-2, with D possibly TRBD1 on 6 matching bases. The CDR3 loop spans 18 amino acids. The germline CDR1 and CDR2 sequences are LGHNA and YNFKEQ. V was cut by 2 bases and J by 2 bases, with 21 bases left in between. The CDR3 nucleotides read TGTGCCAGCAGCCAACCCGTCTGGGCGAACAGGGCCAACTATGGCTACACCTTC. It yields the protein CASSQPVWANRANYGYTF.

CDR3 sequence reads: CASNRPNTEAFF. The CDR3 DNA reads as TGTGCCAGCAACAGACCAAACACTGAAGCTTTCTTT. The chain employs TRBV6-6 and TRBJ1-1; D gene ambiguous. V lost 7 bases and J 2 bases, leaving 8 bases between the germline ends. This CDR3 is built from 12 residues. The germline V gene encodes CDR1 MNHNY and CDR2 SVGAGI (reference sequence).

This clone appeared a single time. The CDR3 loop is CASSVDRHYGYTF. CDR3 nucleotide sequence: TGCGCCAGCAGCGTGGACAGACACTATGGCTACACCTTC. The chain carries TRBV4-1 and TRBJ1-2, with D possibly TRBD1 on 6 matching bases. The germline CDR1 and CDR2 sequences are MGHRA and YSYEKL. V was trimmed by 5 bases and J by 3 bases, leaving 10 bases between them. The CDR3 is made up of 13 amino acids.

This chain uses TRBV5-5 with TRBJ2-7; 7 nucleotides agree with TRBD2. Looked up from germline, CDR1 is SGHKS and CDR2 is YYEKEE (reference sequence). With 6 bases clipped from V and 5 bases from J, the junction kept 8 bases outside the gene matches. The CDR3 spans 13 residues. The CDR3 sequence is CASNRGGVNEQYF. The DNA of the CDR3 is TGTGCCAGCAACCGGGGAGGGGTTAACGAGCAGTACTTC.

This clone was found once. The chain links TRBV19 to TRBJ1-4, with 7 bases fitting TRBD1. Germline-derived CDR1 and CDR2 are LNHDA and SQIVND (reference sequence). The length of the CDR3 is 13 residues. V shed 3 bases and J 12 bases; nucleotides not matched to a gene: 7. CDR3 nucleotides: TGTGCCAGTAGTATCGAGAGGGGGCGAGAACTGTTTTTT. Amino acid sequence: CASSIERGRELFF.

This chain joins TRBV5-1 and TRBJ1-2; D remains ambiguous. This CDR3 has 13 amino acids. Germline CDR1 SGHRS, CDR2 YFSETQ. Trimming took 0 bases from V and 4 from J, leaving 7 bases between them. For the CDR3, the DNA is TGCGCCAGCAGCTTGGACGCACTCTATGGCTACACCTTC. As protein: CASSLDALYGYTF.

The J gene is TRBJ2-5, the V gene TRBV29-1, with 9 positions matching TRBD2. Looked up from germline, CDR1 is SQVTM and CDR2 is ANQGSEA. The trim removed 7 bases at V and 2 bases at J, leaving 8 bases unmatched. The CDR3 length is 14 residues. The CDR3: CSAYSGGRQETQYF. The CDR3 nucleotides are TGCAGCGCCTATAGCGGGGGAAGACAAGAGACCCAGTACTTC.

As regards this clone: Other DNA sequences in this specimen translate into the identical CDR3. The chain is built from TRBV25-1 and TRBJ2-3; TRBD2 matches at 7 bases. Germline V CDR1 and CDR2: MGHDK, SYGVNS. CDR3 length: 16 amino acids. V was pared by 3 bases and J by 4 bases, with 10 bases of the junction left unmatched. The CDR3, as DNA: TGTGCCAGCAGTGACCTCCGCGGGACTACCCCAGATACGCAGTATTTT. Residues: CASSDLRGTTPDTQYF.

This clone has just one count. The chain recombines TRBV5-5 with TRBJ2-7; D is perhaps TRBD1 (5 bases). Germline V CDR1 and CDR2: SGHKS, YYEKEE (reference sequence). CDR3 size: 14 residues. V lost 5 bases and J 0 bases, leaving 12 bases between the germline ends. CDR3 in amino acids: CASRTRQTSYEQYF. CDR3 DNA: TGTGCCAGCAGAACCCGACAGACCTCCTACGAGCAGTACTTC.

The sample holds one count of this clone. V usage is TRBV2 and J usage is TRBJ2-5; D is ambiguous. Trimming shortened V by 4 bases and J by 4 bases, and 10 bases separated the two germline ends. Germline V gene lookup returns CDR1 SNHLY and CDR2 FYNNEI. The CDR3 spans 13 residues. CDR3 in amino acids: CASSAGRRETQYF. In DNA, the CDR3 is TGTGCCAGCAGTGCTGGCCGCAGAGAGACCCAGTACTTC.